The 21 T cell receptor beta chains below were found in one sample sequenced in a study of kidney transplant recipient with SARS-CoV-2 infection. TCRdb used MiXCR to reprocess the reads, holding one entry per CDR3 protein. The table shows approximately 250,000 distinct CDR3 sequences, with around 30% occurring only once. Sequences were derived from a blood sample, sampled at baseline and between days 110 and 120 from a kidney transplant recipient. The receptors originated from a male patient in his thirties who had COVID-19 and was a kidney transplant recipient. A share of the T cells may be of graft donor origin.

Turning to this clonotype: Just one base apart from a much larger clone, this may be a read error. The rearrangement joins TRBV19 to TRBJ1-1; D is perhaps TRBD1 (5 bases). Germline CDR1 is LNHDA and CDR2 is SQIVND (reference sequence). This CDR3 has 17 amino acids. In nucleotides, the CDR3 is TGTGCCAGTAACAACCCGGGACGACAGCGAGGGTACACTGGAGCTTTCTTT. As protein: CASNNPGRQRGYTGAFF. Complete variable domain (other parts from reference TRBV19 and TRBJ1-1): DGGITQSPKYLFRKEGQNVTLSCEQNLNHDAMYWYRQDPGQGLRLIYYSQIVNDFQKGDIAEGYSVSREKKESFPLTVTSAQKNPTAFYLCASNNPGRQRGYTGAFFGQGTRLTVV.

Ten or more counts support this clonotype. This chain links TRBV7-6 with TRBJ2-2; 13 bases map to TRBD2. The CDR3 sequence is 17 residues long. V was pared by 1 base and J by 5 bases, with 4 bases of the junction left unmatched. Germline CDR1 SGHVS, CDR2 FNYEAQ. The CDR3 spells CASSLGLAGGGTGELFF. The DNA of the CDR3 is TGTGCCAGCAGCTTAGGACTAGCGGGAGGAGGGACCGGGGAGCTGTTTTTT.

The chain joins TRBV5-1 to TRBJ2-1; 8 bases match TRBD1. Germline loops: CDR1 SGHRS, CDR2 YFSETQ. The CDR3 runs to 19 residues. J lost 2 bases, V lost 4 bases, and 17 bases had no gene match. For the CDR3, the DNA is TGCGCCAGCAGCGTCGGGATCCATGGACAGGGCGTACCCTACAATGAGCAGTTCTTC. Protein sequence: CASSVGIHGQGVPYNEQFF.

This clonotype was counted at least ten times. The rearrangement uses TRBV6-5 and TRBJ2-1; 9 bases are shared with TRBD1. This CDR3 is 14 amino acids long. The V gene's germline CDR1 is MNHEY and CDR2 SVGAGI. The V segment lost 8 bases and the J segment 8 bases; nucleotides outside the gene matches: 10. CDR3 amino acids: CASGYAGQGYEQFF. The DNA of the CDR3 is TGTGCCAGCGGCTATGCGGGACAGGGCTATGAGCAGTTCTTC.

This clonotype was seen at least ten times. The gene calls are TRBV11-2 and TRBJ2-4, with D tentatively TRBD1 (8 bases). The CDR3 has 15 amino acids. CDR1 and CDR2 from the germline V gene are SGHAT and FQNNGV. Between the trimmed V and J ends, which lost 4 bases and 5 bases, there was a span of 15 bases. In nucleotides, the CDR3 is TGTGCCAGCAGCTGGGAGGGACAGGCCCAAAACATTCAGTACTTC. It codes for CASSWEGQAQNIQYF.

Only a few counts were recorded for this clonotype. The CDR3, as DNA: TGTGCCAGCAGGATCGGGACAGGACGGGAAGCTTTCTTT. Amino acid sequence: CASRIGTGREAFF. V usage is TRBV12-3 or TRBV12-4 and J usage is TRBJ1-1; the match to TRBD1 covers 8 bases. V lost 6 bases, J lost 8 bases, and 8 bases stayed unmatched. CDR3 length: 13 residues.

A remark on this clonotype: Germline is not matched at one junction end, which may reflect a read error. The chain is built from TRBV16 and TRBJ2-4; D gene ambiguous. CDR1 and CDR2 (germline): KGHSY, FQNENV. This CDR3 comprises 17 residues. CDR3 in amino acids: CASSLWVVVRKTYGCTF. CDR3 bases: TGTGCCAGCAGCCTATGGGTGGTCGTTAGAAAGACCTATGGCTGCACCTTC.

This clonotype was seen many times. The CDR3 loop is CASSYSIEGGGRQFF. CDR3 in DNA: TGTGCCAGCAGTTACTCGATCGAGGGAGGGGGGCGGCAGTTCTTC. The rearrangement uses TRBV6-2 or TRBV6-3 and TRBJ2-1, with a weak D call TRBD2 (7 bases). CDR3 length: 15 residues. Germline V gives CDR1 MNHEY, CDR2 SVGEGT. V was clipped by 0 bases and J by 12 bases, with 18 bases between them.

As for this clonotype: A single base separates this from a much larger clone, so it may be a read error. This sequence joins TRBV19 and TRBJ2-2, with D perhaps TRBD1 (7 bases). This CDR3 comprises 15 residues. Per germline, CDR1 LNHDA and CDR2 SQIVND (reference sequence). Between the trimmed V and J ends, which lost 10 bases and 1 base, there was a span of 16 bases. The CDR3, as DNA: TGTGCCACCAGGGGGATTAGCGGGAACACCGGGGAGCTGTTTTTT. Translating it yields CATRGISGNTGELFF. The whole variable domain, remainder taken from reference TRBV19 and TRBJ2-2, is DGGITQSPKYLFRKEGQNVTLSCEQNLNHDAMYWYRQDPGQGLRLIYYSQIVNDFQKGDIAEGYSVSREKKESFPLTVTSAQKNPTAFYLCATRGISGNTGELFFGEGSRLTVL.

This clonotype was seen at least ten times. The chain is built from TRBV7-8 and TRBJ2-1; the D is unclear. The CDR3 loop spans 15 amino acids. Trimming took 4 bases from V and 1 from J, leaving 11 bases between them. CDR1 is SGHVS and CDR2 is FQNEAQ in the germline V gene. The CDR3 is CASSSGFASYNEQFF. The CDR3 DNA is TGTGCCAGCAGCTCCGGGTTTGCGTCCTACAATGAGCAGTTCTTC.

J is TRBJ2-5 and V is TRBV3-1; D unresolved. The CDR3 covers 17 residues. With 5 bases removed from V and 5 bases from J, the gap between germline ends came to 24 bases. Germline V gives CDR1 LGHDT, CDR2 YNNKEL (reference sequence). Here the CDR3 DNA reads TGTGCCAGCAGCGGATGCCGTCCCATTTCTTTCCCTGAGACCCAGTACTTC. Translated: CASSGCRPISFPETQYF.

Details on this clonotype: A much bigger clone sits one base away, suggesting this may be a read error. V gene TRBV3-1 combines with J gene TRBJ1-2; D is uncertain. Germline CDR1 is LGHDT and CDR2 is YNNKEL (reference sequence). The CDR3 consists of 17 residues. DNA for the CDR3: TGTGCCGGCAGCCATAAAGTCACCCTTCGAAAGACCTATGGCTACACCTTC. It yields the protein CAGSHKVTLRKTYGYTF.

Comment on this clonotype: A much larger clonotype is one base distant, so this may be a read error. The gene calls are TRBV19 and TRBJ1-4; D gene ambiguous. The CDR3 covers 14 residues. The germline gives CDR1 LNHDA, CDR2 SQIVND (reference sequence). The CDR3 reads CAGSIRVNNEKLFF. In DNA form, the CDR3 reads TGTGCCGGTAGTATACGTGTGAATAATGAAAAACTGTTTTTT.

About this clonotype: A much larger clone sits a single nucleotide away, making a read error possible. In this CDR3 the conserved last residue, phenylalanine or tryptophan, is missing, so a read error is likely. The chain carries TRBV4-1 and TRBJ2-7, with unresolved D. This CDR3 has 14 amino acids. From germline, CDR1 is MGHRA and CDR2 YSYEKL. The germline V and J ends were trimmed by 1 base and 1 base, with 8 bases remaining between them. Written as DNA, the CDR3 is TGCGCCAGCAGCCAAGTCCAAAATTCCTACGAGCAGTACCTC. It codes for CASSQVQNSYEQYL.

In regard to this clonotype: Since a much larger clone is just one base distant, this may be a read error. CDR3 sequence (DNA): TGTGCCAGCAGTCTCGGGGGGGGCATGCTTAACTATGGCTACACCTTC. This encodes CASSLGGGMLNYGYTF. The chain joins TRBV27 to TRBJ1-2, with D tentatively TRBD1 (6 bases). Looked up from germline, CDR1 is MNHEY and CDR2 is SMNVEV (reference sequence). The ends were cut back, 5 bases at V and 1 base at J, with 17 bases in the middle. This CDR3 contains 16 residues.

This clonotype was counted ten times or more. The V call is TRBV6-5, the J call TRBJ1-3; 7 bases align to TRBD1. V trimming: 4 bases; J trimming: 8 bases; junction bases outside the gene matches: 8. Germline V gives CDR1 MNHEY, CDR2 SVGAGI. CDR3 size: 14 residues. CDR3 DNA sequence: TGTGCCAGCAGTTCAATGACAGGGCCGGACACCATATATTTT. Protein product: CASSSMTGPDTIYF.

The table lists this clonotype with a count of one. The CDR3 loop is CASSWGTESRKTCGYTF. The CDR3 DNA follows: TGTGCCAGCAGCTGGGGAACTGAATCTCGAAAGACCTGTGGCTACACCTTC. The chain links TRBV7-6 to TRBJ1-2; D call uncertain. Between the trimmed V and J ends, which lost 4 bases and 7 bases, there was a span of 25 bases. Per germline, CDR1 SGHVS and CDR2 FNYEAQ. CDR3 length equals 17 residues.

Ten or more counts support this clonotype. The chain has TRBV28 and TRBJ2-7; D unclear. This CDR3 contains 13 residues. Deletions cut 7 bases from V and 0 bases from J, with 10 bases between. Germline V CDR1 and CDR2: MDHEN, SYDVKM. CDR3 nucleotides: TGTGCCAGCAAAAAGTCGGGCTCCTACGAGCAGTACTTC. Its translation is CASKKSGSYEQYF.

Ten or more counts support this clonotype. The chain combines TRBV11-3 with TRBJ2-7; TRBD2 agrees at 12 bases. This CDR3 region has 18 residues. Trimming removed 5 bases from V and 0 bases from J; junction bases left unmatched: 11. CDR1 and CDR2 (germline): SGHNT, YENEEA. The CDR3 sequence: CASSPGLAGPDFSYEQYF. The CDR3 DNA reads as TGTGCCAGCAGCCCCGGACTAGCGGGACCCGACTTCTCCTACGAGCAGTACTTC.

This clonotype was counted ten times or more. The rearrangement uses TRBV2 and TRBJ1-5; a weak D match, TRBD1 (6 bases). Per germline, CDR1 SNHLY and CDR2 FYNNEI. Trimming took off 3 bases at V and 5 bases at J, with 17 bases between the two ends. The CDR3 has 16 residues. DNA for the CDR3: TGTGCCAGCAGTGAGAGGGGGGTTGGAAGGGATCAGCCCCAGCATTTT. It encodes CASSERGVGRDQPQHF.

This clonotype came up many times. The chain employs TRBV9 and TRBJ1-2, with D unresolved. V gave up 0 bases and J gave up 7 bases, with 7 bases separating them. Germline loops: CDR1 SGDLS, CDR2 YYNGEE. This CDR3 spans 12 amino acids. The CDR3 sequence is CASSVGQAGYTF. The CDR3 nucleotides read TGTGCCAGCAGCGTAGGCCAAGCTGGCTACACCTTC.